The 23 T cell receptor beta chains in this list originate from one sample, sequenced in a study of cytomegalovirus exposure and HLA in healthy donors (dated by TCRdb to the late 2010s). The protocol used for the library was the immunoSEQ multiplex PCR assay. A mixture of 60 forward primers for TCR Vbeta segments and 13 reverse primers for TCR Jbeta segments was used in the multiplex PCR. Drawn from immuneACCESS, this table holds only the in-frame rearrangements with V and J called that TCRdb kept. Clones are partly lost; checked studies trace under half to an unresolved V gene and leave the rest unexplained. The sample table lists approximately 92,000 clones, about 76% of them with a count of one. Clones ranked in the top ten supply over 4% of the sample. The sample comprised PBMCs. The receptor set was obtained from a woman in her seventies in good health and CMV-seropositive.

The CDR3 sequence is CASKPWRQGTHNQPQHF. The CDR3 coding sequence is TGCGCCAGCAAACCTTGGAGGCAGGGGACCCACAATCAGCCCCAGCATTTT. The V gene is TRBV4-1, the J gene TRBJ1-5, with D possibly TRBD1 on 6 matching bases. CDR3 size: 17 residues. Per the germline V gene, CDR1 is MGHRA and CDR2 is YSYEKL. V lost 7 bases, J lost 3 bases, and 22 bases lay in between.

This clone has a handful of counts. J is TRBJ2-7 and V is TRBV5-1, with a tentative D call TRBD2 (5 bases). V lost 3 bases, J lost 7 bases, and 17 bases lay in between. The CDR3 totals 14 residues. Germline CDR1 reads SGHRS; CDR2 reads YFSETQ. The CDR3 loop reads CASSYAASTGEQYF. The CDR3 region has the DNA TGCGCCAGCAGCTACGCGGCCTCAACGGGGGAGCAGTACTTC.

This clone was counted once. This rearrangement joins TRBV7-9 to TRBJ1-1, with 10 positions matching TRBD1. CDR1 is SEHNR and CDR2 is FQNEAQ in the germline V gene (reference sequence). The length of the CDR3 is 15 residues. After removal of 1 base from V and 12 bases from J, the junction contained 11 bases not matched to a gene. The CDR3 DNA reads TGTGCCAGCAGCTTAGGATCTTCAAGACAGGGGGCTTCTTTCTTT. This codes for CASSLGSSRQGASFF.

The V gene is TRBV30, the J gene TRBJ2-7; 8 bases fit TRBD1. Unmatched junction bases numbered 6, after V lost 8 bases and J lost 3 bases. Germline values: CDR1 GTSNPN, CDR2 SVGIG (reference sequence). The CDR3 runs 12 residues. In DNA, the CDR3 is TGTGCCGGACAGGGAGATGGCTACGAGCAGTACTTC. Its protein is CAGQGDGYEQYF.

The chain joins TRBV6-1 to TRBJ1-4; possible D gene TRBD1, 5 bases. Trimming pared 3 bases from V and 4 bases from J, leaving 6 bases between. CDR3 length: 13 residues. CDR1 and CDR2 from the germline V gene are MNHNS and SASEGT. In DNA, the CDR3 is TGTGCCAGCAGTGAGGGACTTAATGAAAAACTGTTTTTT. Protein sequence: CASSEGLNEKLFF.

This chain uses TRBV5-1 with TRBJ1-1; a possible D gene is TRBD1 (5 bases). In germline, CDR1 is SGHRS, CDR2 YFSETQ. CDR3 length equals 14 residues. V was shortened by 1 base and J by 1 base, with 8 bases between the two germline ends. CDR3 sequence (DNA): TGCGCCAGCAGCTTGACAGGCCCGAACACTGAAGCTTTCTTT. Its protein is CASSLTGPNTEAFF.

The J gene is TRBJ2-1, the V gene TRBV5-4, with 7 bases lining up with TRBD1. Germline CDR1 is SGHNT and CDR2 is YYREEE (reference sequence). The CDR3 is made up of 17 amino acids. V shed 3 bases, J shed 2 bases, and the junction held 11 bases outside the gene matches. CDR3 nucleotides: TGTGCCAGCAGCTGGGCGCCCCAGGGGGAGACCTACAATGAGCAGTTCTTC. This codes for CASSWAPQGETYNEQFF.

V and J are TRBV2 and TRBJ2-7, with TRBD2 matching over 8 bases. This CDR3 region has 14 residues. Germline CDR1 is SNHLY and CDR2 is FYNNEI. With V trimmed by 6 bases and J by 2 bases, 6 bases remained unmatched. CDR3 sequence reads: CASRDLGLAYEQYF. The CDR3 DNA reads TGTGCCAGCAGAGATTTGGGACTAGCCTACGAGCAGTACTTC.

There are a few counts of this clone. The chain joins TRBV5-1 to TRBJ2-1; 9 positions match TRBD1. The CDR3 sequence is 17 residues long. V was clipped by 4 bases and J by 3 bases; unmatched bases: 11. CDR1 and CDR2 from the germline V gene are SGHRS and YFSETQ. The CDR3 loop reads CASSPKAGTGSYNEQFF. The CDR3 bases are TGCGCCAGCAGCCCGAAAGCCGGGACAGGGAGCTACAATGAGCAGTTCTTC.

This chain connects TRBV7-2 to TRBJ2-7; no clear D gene. Trimming pared 2 bases from V and 5 bases from J, leaving 10 bases between. Germline-derived CDR1 and CDR2 are SGHTA and FQGNSA. This CDR3 is built from 13 residues. The CDR3 DNA follows: TGTGCCAGCAGCTTAATCAGGCAGGACGAGCAGTACTTC. It encodes CASSLIRQDEQYF.

V is TRBV19 and J is TRBJ2-5; 10 positions match TRBD1. Germline CDR1 and CDR2: LNHDA and SQIVND (reference sequence). V gave up 6 bases and J gave up 1 base; unmatched junction bases: 2. CDR3 length: 14 amino acids. CDR3 protein: CASRGQGGQETQYF. As DNA, the CDR3 is TGTGCCAGTAGAGGACAGGGGGGCCAAGAGACCCAGTACTTC.

This clone was seen just once. The chain couples TRBV5-1 to TRBJ2-5; 7 nucleotides align to TRBD1. Germline CDR1 reads SGHRS; CDR2 reads YFSETQ. The J segment lost 2 bases and the V segment lost 2 bases, leaving 9 bases of the junction unmatched. This CDR3 has 16 amino acids. CDR3 sequence (DNA): TGCGCCAGCAGCTTTAGTATCGACAGGGCGCAAGAGACCCAGTACTTC. Protein: CASSFSIDRAQETQYF.

The V gene is TRBV28, the J gene TRBJ1-2; possibly TRBD1 for D (6 bases). With 6 bases removed from V and 7 bases from J, the gap between germline ends came to 12 bases. The germline V gene has CDR1 MDHEN and CDR2 SYDVKM. CDR3 size: 12 residues. The CDR3 protein is CASSRNRVGYTF. The CDR3, as DNA: TGTGCCAGCAGCCGCAACAGGGTTGGCTACACCTTC.

The rearrangement joins TRBV5-1 to TRBJ2-5; TRBD2 aligns across 7 bases. Germline CDR1 reads SGHRS; CDR2 reads YFSETQ. J lost 5 bases, V lost 0 bases, and 7 bases had no gene match. The CDR3 length is 15 residues. CDR3 coding DNA: TGCGCCAGCAGCTTGGCCCCCGGGGAGGGGGAGACCCAGTACTTC. Protein: CASSLAPGEGETQYF.

This clone was observed once. The rearrangement uses TRBV9 and TRBJ1-5, with D possibly matching TRBD1 (5 bases). Trimming pared 3 bases from V and 3 bases from J, leaving 10 bases between. The CDR3 is made up of 14 amino acids. The germline CDR1 and CDR2 sequences are SGDLS and YYNGEE. The CDR3 spells CASSATGLNQPQHF. In DNA, the CDR3 is TGTGCCAGCAGCGCTACGGGACTCAATCAGCCCCAGCATTTT.

CDR3 nucleotide sequence: TGTGCAAGTCGCCCAAACGGAGGGGGCCCCTACGAGCAGTACTTC. Translated, it gives CASRPNGGGPYEQYF. The rearrangement links TRBV12-2 to TRBJ2-7; no check of the table's D call, TRBD1, against the DNA was made. TRBV12-2 is deemed a pseudogene. CDR3 length equals 15 residues.

This chain connects TRBV2 to TRBJ2-7, with D maybe TRBD2 (6 bases). Germline-derived CDR1 and CDR2 are SNHLY and FYNNEI. This CDR3 region has 14 residues. With 5 bases removed from V and 7 bases from J, the gap between germline ends came to 18 bases. The CDR3 DNA sequence: TGTGCCAGCAGTCCCGGGACCCTGAGCGGGGAGCAGTACTTC. Its protein is CASSPGTLSGEQYF.

This chain uses TRBV27 with TRBJ2-7, with D possibly matching TRBD2 (7 bases). From germline, CDR1 is MNHEY and CDR2 SMNVEV (reference sequence). Trimming removed 2 bases from V and 3 bases from J, with 11 bases in between. This CDR3 region has 14 residues. The CDR3 DNA sequence: TGTGCCAGCAGTTTAAGGGGGGGACACTACGAGCAGTACTTC. Its protein is CASSLRGGHYEQYF.

CDR3 loop: CAWSPIFREREGGEQFF. The DNA for the CDR3 is TGTGCCTGGAGCCCCATATTTCGCGAGCGGGAGGGGGGGGAGCAGTTCTTC. The V call is TRBV30, the J call TRBJ2-1, with TRBD2 identical over 10 bases. Germline lookup yields CDR1 GTSNPN and CDR2 SVGIG (reference sequence). The V gene end was trimmed by 3 bases and the J gene end by 10 bases; junction bases not matched to a gene: 18. This CDR3 has 17 amino acids. The full variable domain, its missing parts supplied by reference TRBV30 and TRBJ2-1, is SQTIHQWPATLVQPVGSPLSLECTVEGTSNPNLYWYRQAAGRGLQLLFYSVGIGQISSEVPQNLSASRPQDRQFILSSKKLLLSDSGFYLCAWSPIFREREGGEQFFGPGTRLTVL.

The chain combines TRBV27 with TRBJ2-4; TRBD1 matches at 10 bases. This CDR3 is 18 amino acids long. The germline gives CDR1 MNHEY, CDR2 SMNVEV (reference sequence). The V segment lost 2 bases and the J segment 6 bases; nucleotides outside the gene matches: 13. The CDR3 sequence: CASSLRGAGGQGGNIQYF. The CDR3 DNA is TGTGCCAGCAGTTTACGAGGAGCGGGCGGACAGGGGGGAAACATTCAGTACTTC.

The chain joins TRBV7-9 to TRBJ2-2; tentative D call: TRBD1 (6 bases). V gave up 5 bases and J gave up 1 base, with 8 bases separating them. CDR3 length: 14 residues. Looked up from germline, CDR1 is SEHNR and CDR2 is FQNEAQ (reference sequence). In DNA form, the CDR3 reads TGTGCCAGCAGCCTACAGGGGAACACCGGGGAGCTGTTTTTT. Amino acids: CASSLQGNTGELFF.

V gene TRBV18 combines with J gene TRBJ2-1, with 7 bases matching TRBD1. J lost 4 bases, V lost 1 base, and 7 bases had no gene match. Per germline, CDR1 KGHSH and CDR2 LQKENI. The CDR3 length is 16 residues. The DNA of the CDR3 is TGTGCCAGCTCACCACAAAGGCTCAGGGGGTACAATGAGCAGTTCTTC. It is translated as CASSPQRLRGYNEQFF.

This sequence joins TRBV18 and TRBJ2-5; TRBD1 agrees at 8 bases. After removal of 6 bases from V and 5 bases from J, the junction contained 11 bases not matched to a gene. CDR3 length: 15 amino acids. Germline V gene sequence: CDR1 KGHSH, CDR2 LQKENI. CDR3 DNA sequence: TGTGCCAGCTCCCCTCCTACAGGGGGAGAGGAGACCCAGTACTTC. It codes for CASSPPTGGEETQYF.